The 28 T cell receptor beta chains presented below share a single source sample, sequenced in a study of cytomegalovirus exposure and HLA in healthy donors. PCR employed 60 Vbeta and 13 Jbeta primers. Clones were read by immunoSEQ multiplex PCR, and TCRdb kept only the in-frame ones, dropping some. This sample has a few hundred thousand clones, with 70% to 90% found just once. The specimen was PBMCs. The receptors originated from a woman in her fifties or sixties in good health and CMV-seropositive.

This sequence joins TRBV11-2 and TRBJ1-1; D may be TRBD1 (6 bases). The CDR3 is made up of 14 amino acids. Trimming stripped 6 bases from V and 7 bases from J, with 18 bases between. Germline V gene sequence: CDR1 SGHAT, CDR2 FQNNGV. Here the CDR3 DNA reads TGTGCCAGCAGTCAAGGGGGGGTTACGGGTGAAGCTTTCTTT. Amino acids: CASSQGGVTGEAFF.

The chain couples TRBV7-2 to TRBJ2-7, with 12 positions matching TRBD2. Losses at the gene ends were 1 base for V and 4 bases for J; bases not matched to a gene: 5. The germline gives CDR1 SGHTA, CDR2 FQGNSA. The CDR3 contains 16 residues. CDR3 sequence: CASSLVGTSGFYEQYF. CDR3 DNA sequence: TGTGCCAGCAGCTTAGTCGGGACTAGCGGGTTTTACGAGCAGTACTTC.

This clone was seen many times. The chain couples TRBV14 to TRBJ1-3; TRBD1 matches at 7 bases. CDR1 is SGHDN and CDR2 is FVKESK in the germline V gene. The CDR3 has 18 amino acids. J was trimmed by 0 bases and V by 1 base; bases with no gene match: 9. CDR3 bases: TGTGCCAGCAGCCAAGCTGGGGGACAGTACAGCTCTGGAAACACCATATATTTT. It specifies CASSQAGGQYSSGNTIYF.

The chain joins TRBV19 to TRBJ1-2; 7 bases agree with TRBD1. The CDR3 totals 14 residues. V lost 7 bases, J lost 5 bases, and 10 bases stayed unmatched. Germline loops: CDR1 LNHDA, CDR2 SQIVND (reference sequence). The CDR3 bases are TGTGCCAGTACCCACGGGACAGTCCGTTATGGCTACACCTTC. The encoded protein is CASTHGTVRYGYTF.

This chain connects TRBV6-4 to TRBJ2-6; D remains ambiguous. V shed 8 bases and J shed 2 bases, with 10 bases lying between them. This CDR3 has 14 amino acids. CDR1 and CDR2 from the germline V gene are MRHNA and SNTAGT. The CDR3 bases are TGTGCCAGCGTCAGAGGCACTGGGGCCAACGTCCTGACTTTC. Translated, it gives CASVRGTGANVLTF.

This chain joins TRBV12-5 and TRBJ1-1; D unresolved. The CDR3 length is 13 residues. V was pared by 1 base and J by 1 base, with 4 bases between. CDR1 LGHNT and CDR2 FRNRAP come from the germline V gene. This CDR3 is CASGLGKNTEAFF. CDR3 coding DNA: TGTGCTAGTGGTTTGGGTAAGAACACTGAAGCTTTCTTT.

The genes are TRBV7-2 and TRBJ2-4; D remains unclear. CDR1 is SGHTA and CDR2 is FQGNSA in the germline V gene. This CDR3 region has 15 residues. Trimming left V 8 bases short and J 0 bases short, with 14 bases between. Here the CDR3 DNA reads TGTGCCAGCGGGTTGGCGGTACTAGCCAAAAACATTCAGTACTTC. It encodes CASGLAVLAKNIQYF.

V gene TRBV28 combines with J gene TRBJ1-3; 7 bases line up with TRBD1. Germline CDR1 and CDR2: MDHEN and SYDVKM. The length of the CDR3 is 15 residues. The trim removed 4 bases at V and 2 bases at J, leaving 5 bases unmatched. CDR3 loop: CASSSKGATGNTIYF. The DNA of the CDR3 is TGTGCCAGCAGTTCTAAGGGGGCCACTGGAAACACCATATATTTT.

The rearrangement joins TRBV5-4 to TRBJ2-3; D unclear. Germline values: CDR1 SGHNT, CDR2 YYREEE (reference sequence). The ends were cut back, 0 bases at V and 4 bases at J, with 15 bases in the middle. This CDR3 contains 16 residues. CDR3 sequence (DNA): TGTGCCAGCAGCTTGGACAACCTCGTGGCTCCAGATACGCAGTATTTT. Protein product: CASSLDNLVAPDTQYF. The variable domain in full, with the rest retrieved from reference TRBV5-4 and TRBJ2-3, is ETGVTQSPTHLIKTRGQQVTLRCSSQSGHNTVSWYQQALGQGPQFIFQYYREEENGRGNFPPRFSGLQFPNYSSELNVNALELDDSALYLCASSLDNLVAPDTQYFGPGTRLTVL.

This rearrangement joins TRBV6-1 to TRBJ1-1, with 8 bases lining up with TRBD1. V shed 5 bases and J 3 bases; nucleotides not matched to a gene: 5. CDR3 length: 14 residues. The germline gives CDR1 MNHNS, CDR2 SASEGT. The CDR3 DNA reads as TGTGCCAGCAGTAAAGACAGGGGTGACACTGAAGCTTTCTTT. Its protein is CASSKDRGDTEAFF.

The J gene is TRBJ2-7, the V gene TRBV6-5; 11 bases match TRBD2. The CDR3 contains 15 residues. J lost 0 bases, V lost 6 bases, and 4 bases had no gene match. Looked up from germline, CDR1 is MNHEY and CDR2 is SVGAGI. CDR3 amino acids: CASSQTSGTSYEQYF. The CDR3 nucleotides are TGTGCCAGCAGCCAGACTAGCGGGACCTCCTACGAGCAGTACTTC.

This clone turned up a few times. The chain recombines TRBV28 with TRBJ2-7; D is perhaps TRBD2 (5 bases). Trimming took 2 bases from V and 5 from J, leaving 16 bases between them. The CDR3 runs 15 residues. Germline V gene lookup returns CDR1 MDHEN and CDR2 SYDVKM. CDR3 loop: CASSLVLGEGDEQYF. For the CDR3, the DNA is TGTGCCAGCAGTTTAGTACTAGGCGAGGGCGACGAGCAGTACTTC.

The genes are TRBV27 and TRBJ2-3, with TRBD1 as a possible D gene (5 bases). Germline V gene data show CDR1 as MNHEY and CDR2 as SMNVEV (reference sequence). The CDR3 is 13 residues long. V gave up 3 bases and J gave up 4 bases, with 8 bases separating them. CDR3 amino acids: CASSFEGADTQYF. The DNA for the CDR3 is TGTGCCAGCAGTTTCGAAGGGGCAGATACGCAGTATTTT.

The chain has TRBV5-1 and TRBJ2-2; possible D gene TRBD2, 5 bases. CDR1 SGHRS and CDR2 YFSETQ come from the germline V gene. CDR3 length equals 16 residues. Trimming cost V 6 bases and J 6 bases, with 21 bases left between them. Here the CDR3 DNA reads TGCGCCAGCACCGCAAGTGGGCTCCCCGGGGCCGGGGAGCTGTTTTTT. It specifies CASTASGLPGAGELFF.

This chain links TRBV19 with TRBJ2-6; perhaps TRBD1 as D (6 bases). CDR1 is LNHDA, CDR2 SQIVND, per germline (reference sequence). There are 17 residues in the CDR3. V was cut by 5 bases and J by 1 base, with 15 bases left in between. The CDR3 nucleotides are TGTGCCAGTAGTCTCATCCCGAGGGGGTCTGGGGCCAACGTCCTGACTTTC. It translates to CASSLIPRGSGANVLTF.

The chain uses TRBV12-5 and TRBJ2-1; TRBD1 agrees at 10 bases. CDR1 and CDR2 from the germline V gene are LGHNT and FRNRAP. With 7 bases clipped from V and 7 bases from J, the junction kept 25 bases outside the gene matches. The CDR3 has 20 residues. CDR3 amino acids: CASVGTLGQGPTHGSNEQFF. DNA for the CDR3: TGTGCTAGTGTAGGGACCTTGGGACAGGGGCCTACCCATGGGTCGAATGAGCAGTTCTTC.

This clone was observed a handful of times. The CDR3 DNA reads as TGTGCCAGCAGCCGTCGTGATGGGTCGGGTGAAGCTTTCTTT. This encodes CASSRRDGSGEAFF. The V and J genes are TRBV16 and TRBJ1-1; D call uncertain. V was trimmed by 4 bases and J by 7 bases, leaving 16 bases between them. The CDR3 extends over 14 amino acids. Germline-derived CDR1 and CDR2 are KGHSY and FQNENV.

The chain combines TRBV28 with TRBJ1-5, with D perhaps TRBD1 (6 bases). Germline loops: CDR1 MDHEN, CDR2 SYDVKM. V was trimmed by 7 bases and J by 4 bases, leaving 14 bases between them. The CDR3 spans 14 residues. The CDR3 DNA is TGTGCCAGCATAACAGGACAGCGGAATCAGCCCCAGCATTTT. Translated, it gives CASITGQRNQPQHF.

There are a few counts of this clone. This chain joins TRBV15 and TRBJ1-4; TRBD1 aligns across 11 bases. Germline CDR1 LNHNV, CDR2 YYDKDF (reference sequence). The CDR3 sequence is 15 residues long. The trim removed 10 bases at V and 7 bases at J, leaving 11 bases unmatched. The CDR3, as DNA: TGTGCCAGCGCCGGGACAGGGGGGTTAGGTGAAAAACTGTTTTTT. It specifies CASAGTGGLGEKLFF. The complete variable domain, with remaining parts taken from reference TRBV15 and TRBJ1-4, reads DAMVIQNPRYQVTQFGKPVTLSCSQTLNHNVMYWYQQKSSQAPKLLFHYYDKDFNNEADTPDNFQSRRPNTSFCFLDIRSPGLGDTAMYLCASAGTGGLGEKLFFGSGTQLSVL.

V is TRBV7-9 and J is TRBJ1-3; D might be TRBD1 (5 bases). Germline V gene lookup returns CDR1 SEHNR and CDR2 FQNEAQ (reference sequence). CDR3 size: 15 residues. Trimming stripped 5 bases from V and 0 bases from J, with 11 bases between. CDR3 DNA: TGTGCCAGCAGCCCAGCGGGGGTCTCTGGAAACACCATATATTTT. Encoded protein: CASSPAGVSGNTIYF.

V is TRBV19 and J is TRBJ1-2; TRBD1 matches at 7 bases. The germline gives CDR1 LNHDA, CDR2 SQIVND (reference sequence). J gave up 4 bases and V 4 bases, and 12 bases lay outside the gene matches. This CDR3 contains 16 residues. The CDR3 protein is CASSTRQGAPSYGYTF. In DNA, the CDR3 is TGTGCCAGTAGTACCAGACAGGGCGCCCCGAGCTATGGCTACACCTTC.

The sample holds a few counts of this clone. The chain has TRBV6-5 and TRBJ2-5; 9 nucleotides line up with TRBD1. With V trimmed by 4 bases and J by 3 bases, 3 bases remained unmatched. This CDR3 contains 14 residues. Germline-derived CDR1 and CDR2 are MNHEY and SVGAGI. This chain's CDR3 is CASSFRTGEETQYF. The CDR3 DNA reads as TGTGCCAGCAGTTTCAGGACAGGGGAAGAGACCCAGTACTTC.

V and J are TRBV7-9 and TRBJ2-5; 10 nucleotides align to TRBD2. The trim removed 5 bases at V and 3 bases at J, leaving 3 bases unmatched. The CDR3 loop spans 14 amino acids. Per the germline V gene, CDR1 is SEHNR and CDR2 is FQNEAQ (reference sequence). The CDR3 DNA reads TGTGCCAGCAGCCGGGGGACTAGCGAAGAGACCCAGTACTTC. Protein sequence: CASSRGTSEETQYF.

This rearrangement joins TRBV29-1 to TRBJ2-2; the match to TRBD1 covers 7 bases. This CDR3 is built from 14 residues. The germline gives CDR1 SQVTM, CDR2 ANQGSEA. Unmatched junction bases numbered 4, after V lost 5 bases and J lost 1 base. The CDR3 loop is CSVRTGVNTGELFF. CDR3 DNA sequence: TGCAGCGTTCGGACAGGAGTGAACACCGGGGAGCTGTTTTTT.

The chain combines TRBV5-6 with TRBJ1-4; 9 bases fit TRBD1. The V and J ends lost 7 bases and 6 bases, in that order; junction bases with no gene match: 7. The CDR3 extends over 14 amino acids. Looked up from germline, CDR1 is SGHDT and CDR2 is YYEEEE. The CDR3 loop is CASAYRGRDEKLFF. For the CDR3, the DNA is TGTGCCAGCGCATACAGGGGGCGGGATGAAAAACTGTTTTTT.

The genes are TRBV19 and TRBJ2-7; 10 bases fit TRBD2. From germline, CDR1 is LNHDA and CDR2 SQIVND (reference sequence). V lost 6 bases and J lost 5; bases outside the gene matches: 7. The CDR3 consists of 14 residues. CDR3 coding DNA: TGTGCCAGTAGATCGCTAGCGGGAGAGCACGAGCAGTACTTC. It translates to CASRSLAGEHEQYF.

The chain employs TRBV9 and TRBJ2-1, with 7 bases fitting TRBD2. J gave up 6 bases and V 4 bases, and 7 bases lay outside the gene matches. Germline CDR1 SGDLS, CDR2 YYNGEE. The length of the CDR3 is 14 residues. The CDR3 spells CASSPRTSLNEQFF. The CDR3 DNA follows: TGTGCCAGCAGCCCTCGGACTAGTCTCAATGAGCAGTTCTTC.

The chain employs TRBV19 and TRBJ2-2; TRBD2 matches at 9 bases. The CDR3 has 20 amino acids. Germline V gene data show CDR1 as LNHDA and CDR2 as SQIVND (reference sequence). The J segment lost 5 bases and the V segment lost 0 bases, leaving 16 bases of the junction unmatched. Here the CDR3 DNA reads TGTGCCAGTAGTATAGATCTCGGCCTAGCGGGACTTCTCGGAACCGGGGAGCTGTTTTTT. Residues: CASSIDLGLAGLLGTGELFF.